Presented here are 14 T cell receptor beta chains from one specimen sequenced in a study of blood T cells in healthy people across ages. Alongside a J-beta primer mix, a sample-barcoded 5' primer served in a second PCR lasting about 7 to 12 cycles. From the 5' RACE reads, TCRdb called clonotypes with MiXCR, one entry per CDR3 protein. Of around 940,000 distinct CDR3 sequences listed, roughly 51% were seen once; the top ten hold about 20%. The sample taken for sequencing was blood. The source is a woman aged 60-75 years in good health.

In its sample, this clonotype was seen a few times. The CDR3 DNA reads TGTGCCAGCACCAGGTGGGGGCTGGGTGAAAAACTGTTTTTT. This codes for CASTRWGLGEKLFF. V usage is TRBV2 and J usage is TRBJ1-4; maybe TRBD1 (6 bases). The CDR3 is 14 residues long. The germline V gene encodes CDR1 SNHLY and CDR2 FYNNEI. Trimming removed 7 bases at V and 7 bases at J, with 16 bases between.

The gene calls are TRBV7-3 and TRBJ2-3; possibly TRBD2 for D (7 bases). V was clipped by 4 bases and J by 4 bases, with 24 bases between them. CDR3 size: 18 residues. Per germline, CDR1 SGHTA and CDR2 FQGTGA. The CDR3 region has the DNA TGTGCCAGCAGCTCCGGACTAGGGGGAGGGCCAGGCCCAGATACGCAGTATTTT. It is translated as CASSSGLGGGPGPDTQYF.

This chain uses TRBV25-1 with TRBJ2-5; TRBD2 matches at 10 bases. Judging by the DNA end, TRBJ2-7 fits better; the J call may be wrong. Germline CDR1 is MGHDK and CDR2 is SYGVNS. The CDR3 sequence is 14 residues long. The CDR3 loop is CASTPSGSTYEQYF. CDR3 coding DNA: TGTGCCAGCACTCCTAGCGGGAGTACCTACGAGCAGTACTTC.

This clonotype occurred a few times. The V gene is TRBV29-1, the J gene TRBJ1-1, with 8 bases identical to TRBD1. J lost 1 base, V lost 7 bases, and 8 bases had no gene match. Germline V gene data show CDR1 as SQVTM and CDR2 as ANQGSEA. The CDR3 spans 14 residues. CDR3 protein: CSADRGGGNTEAFF. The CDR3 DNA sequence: TGCAGCGCCGACAGGGGAGGAGGGAACACTGAAGCTTTCTTT. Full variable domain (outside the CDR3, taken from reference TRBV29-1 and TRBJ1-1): SAVISQKPSRDICQRGTSLTIQCQVDSQVTMMFWYRQQPGQSLTLIATANQGSEATYESGFVIDKFPISRPNLTFSTLTVSNMSPEDSSIYLCSADRGGGNTEAFFGQGTRLTVV.

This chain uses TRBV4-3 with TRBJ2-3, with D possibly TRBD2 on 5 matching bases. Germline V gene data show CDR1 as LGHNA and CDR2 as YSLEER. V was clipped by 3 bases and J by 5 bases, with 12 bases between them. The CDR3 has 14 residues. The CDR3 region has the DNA TGCGCCAGCAGCCACCAAGGACGGGGAGATACGCAGTATTTT. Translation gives CASSHQGRGDTQYF.

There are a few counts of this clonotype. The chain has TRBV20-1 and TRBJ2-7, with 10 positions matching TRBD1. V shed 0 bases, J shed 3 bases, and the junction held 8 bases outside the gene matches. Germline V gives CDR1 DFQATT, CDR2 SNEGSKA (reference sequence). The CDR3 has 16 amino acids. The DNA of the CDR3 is TGCAGTGCTAGAGATCGGACAGGGGGTCCCTACTACGAGCAGTACTTC. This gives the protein CSARDRTGGPYYEQYF.

The CDR3 DNA is TGTGCCAGCAGTGAAGGCGGGCGACCCTACGAGCAGTACTTC. This encodes CASSEGGRPYEQYF. The V and J genes are TRBV2 and TRBJ2-7; TRBD2 might be the D (5 bases). The germline V gene has CDR1 SNHLY and CDR2 FYNNEI. Trimming pared 1 base from V and 2 bases from J, leaving 9 bases between. The CDR3 length is 14 residues.

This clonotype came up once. CDR3 in DNA: TGTGCCAGCAGCCCGAGACAGACTAGGCGGTCACCCCTCCACTTT. It is translated as CASSPRQTRRSPLHF. The chain carries TRBV6-6 and TRBJ1-6, with D maybe TRBD1 (5 bases). Per the germline V gene, CDR1 is MNHNY and CDR2 is SVGAGI (reference sequence). V was clipped by 6 bases and J by 10 bases, with 19 bases between them. CDR3 size: 15 residues.

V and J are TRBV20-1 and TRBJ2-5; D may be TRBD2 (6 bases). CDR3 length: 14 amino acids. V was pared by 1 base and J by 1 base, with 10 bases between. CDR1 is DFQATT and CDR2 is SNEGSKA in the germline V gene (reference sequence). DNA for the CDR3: TGCAGTGCTAGAGTGGGTAGCGGCCAAGAGACCCAGTACTTC. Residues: CSARVGSGQETQYF.

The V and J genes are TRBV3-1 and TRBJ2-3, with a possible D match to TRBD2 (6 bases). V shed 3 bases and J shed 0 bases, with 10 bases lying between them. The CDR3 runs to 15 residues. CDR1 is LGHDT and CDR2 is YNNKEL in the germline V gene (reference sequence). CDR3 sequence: CASSHKSGSTDTQYF. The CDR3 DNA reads TGTGCCAGCAGCCATAAGAGCGGGAGCACAGATACGCAGTATTTT.

The CDR3 here is CAVRDRAYGANVLTF. The CDR3 DNA reads TGTGCCGTCCGGGACAGGGCTTATGGGGCCAACGTCCTGACTTTC. This sequence joins TRBV7-3 and TRBJ2-6; the match to TRBD1 covers 9 bases. Germline CDR1 and CDR2: SGHTA and FQGTGA. CDR3 length: 15 amino acids. The V segment lost 11 bases and the J segment 3 bases; nucleotides outside the gene matches: 8.

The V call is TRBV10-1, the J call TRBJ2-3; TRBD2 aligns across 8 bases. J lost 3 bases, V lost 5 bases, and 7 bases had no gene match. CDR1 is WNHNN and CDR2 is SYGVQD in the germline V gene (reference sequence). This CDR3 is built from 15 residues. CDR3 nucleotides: TGCGCCAGCAGTAAGCGGGAGACGGCTACAGATACGCAGTATTTT. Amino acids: CASSKRETATDTQYF.

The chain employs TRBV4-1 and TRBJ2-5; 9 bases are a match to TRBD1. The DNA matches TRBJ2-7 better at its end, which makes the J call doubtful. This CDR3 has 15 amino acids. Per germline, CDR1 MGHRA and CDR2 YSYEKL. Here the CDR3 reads CASSHQTGGPYEQYF. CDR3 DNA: TGCGCCAGCAGCCACCAGACAGGGGGACCTTACGAGCAGTACTTC.

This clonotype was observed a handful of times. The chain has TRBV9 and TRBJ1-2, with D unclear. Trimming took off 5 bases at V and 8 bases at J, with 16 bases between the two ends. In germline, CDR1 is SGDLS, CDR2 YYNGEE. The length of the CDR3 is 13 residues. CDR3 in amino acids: CASSTLEGLGYTF. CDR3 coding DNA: TGTGCCAGCAGTACCCTAGAGGGCCTCGGCTACACCTTC.